The clone carrying this TCR beta chain was detected ten times or more. Its antigen remains unidentified. The J segment lost 3 bases and the V segment lost 5 bases, leaving 4 bases of the junction unmatched. This CDR3 has 13 residues. Germline loops: CDR1 SEHNR, CDR2 FQNEAQ (reference sequence). A patient was excluded if there was uncontrolled infection, other autoimmune disease, pregnancy or lactation. Amplification of TCR beta CDR3 regions used RNA as the template. HTBI primers were used for first-round RT-PCR of the TCR CDR3. TCRdb reprocessed the multiplex PCR reads with MiXCR, giving one entry per CDR3 protein. The sample comprises 92,000 or so distinct CDR3 sequences, about 51% of which are singletons, and roughly 27% rests with the top ten. The data belong to a study of T cells in Graves' hyperthyroidism and ophthalmopathy. Study-wide points: Ophthalmopathy stood apart from stable hyperthyroidism in a 13 V-J model. The blood repertoire included most of the expanded thyroid clonotypes above 0.001.

The chain recombines TRBV7-9 with TRBJ2-7; 7 nucleotides line up with TRBD1. What was sequenced was blood. This clonotype was obtained from a woman aged 40 to 50 with Graves' hyperthyroidism. The DNA of the CDR3 is TGTGCCAGCAGCAGGGGACAGCACTACGAGCAGTACTTC. Its translation: CASSRGQHYEQYF.